This TCR beta chain was recorded in a study of T cell changes during pregnancy in multiple sclerosis. The data were produced by immunoSEQ multiplex PCR, yet TCRdb's version contains in-frame clones alone and is incomplete. The repertoire consists of tens of thousands of clones, with 91% occurring once and the leading ten covering 1% to 1.5%. The germline V gene has CDR1 MDHEN and CDR2 SYDVKM. V was trimmed by 3 bases and J by 8 bases, leaving 16 bases between them. The CDR3 runs 14 residues. The chain joins TRBV28 to TRBJ1-2; no clear D. This specimen consisted of peripheral blood, obtained after pregnancy. The receptor was derived from a female donor in good health, enrolled as a control in a pregnancy study. As DNA, the CDR3 is TGTGCCAGCAGTTTTTCCCAGCGGACCGGGGGCTACACCTTC. Protein sequence: CASSFSQRTGGYTF.